The 24 T cell receptor beta chains below come from one sample, sequenced in a study of blood T cell repertoires in COVID-19 (dated by TCRdb to the early 2020s). The library relied on the immunoSEQ multiplex PCR assay. TCRdb limited this immuneACCESS table to in-frame rearrangements with V and J called. A share of clones is missing; checked studies link under half to unresolved V genes, and the rest is unexplained. Within this sample are about 71,000 clones, with roughly 83% of them counted one time only. Around 7% of the sample comes from the top ten. The sample consisted of peripheral blood. The receptors stem from a young man with COVID-19, enrolled during active disease.

The gene calls are TRBV24-1 and TRBJ2-1; 10 bases fit TRBD2. Looked up from germline, CDR1 is KGHDR and CDR2 is SFDVKD. The length of the CDR3 is 16 residues. The V segment lost 4 bases and the J segment 9 bases; nucleotides outside the gene matches: 11. CDR3 nucleotides: TGTGCCACCAGTGACCCCCTAGCGGGAGTCGGCGGTGAGCAGTTCTTC. As protein: CATSDPLAGVGGEQFF.

The chain has TRBV10-3 and TRBJ2-2; TRBD1 matches 8 bases. CDR1 is ENHRY, CDR2 SYGVKD, per germline. The CDR3 sequence is 14 residues long. V was pared by 11 bases and J by 4 bases, with 9 bases of the junction left unmatched. The CDR3 bases are TGTGCCGTAACGCAGGGGGCGGGCACCGGGGAGCTGTTTTTT. Protein product: CAVTQGAGTGELFF.

This clone showed up just a few times. The V gene is TRBV28, the J gene TRBJ2-7; tentatively, D is TRBD1 (5 bases). V gave up 5 bases and J gave up 1 base, with 12 bases separating them. CDR3 length: 14 residues. Germline V gene sequence: CDR1 MDHEN, CDR2 SYDVKM. The CDR3 sequence: CASSNQKGSYEQYF. DNA of the CDR3: TGTGCCAGCAGTAACCAAAAGGGGTCCTACGAGCAGTACTTC.

This sequence joins TRBV11-2 and TRBJ1-1; TRBD1 might be the D (5 bases). The germline gives CDR1 SGHAT, CDR2 FQNNGV. Trimming stripped 4 bases from V and 6 bases from J, with 12 bases between. This CDR3 region has 13 residues. This CDR3 reads CASSSQGNSEAFF. CDR3 in DNA: TGTGCCAGCAGCTCGCAGGGTAACTCTGAAGCTTTCTTT.

V gene TRBV10-3 combines with J gene TRBJ1-5; TRBD1 matches 7 bases. The CDR3 sequence is 12 residues long. Germline V gene data show CDR1 as ENHRY and CDR2 as SYGVKD. With V trimmed by 6 bases and J by 9 bases, 5 bases remained unmatched. The CDR3 loop is CAISDTGAPQHF. The CDR3 region has the DNA TGTGCCATCAGCGATACAGGGGCGCCCCAGCATTTT.

The chain couples TRBV30 to TRBJ1-1; 10 nucleotides agree with TRBD1. The CDR3 consists of 15 residues. Losses at the gene ends were 4 bases for V and 6 bases for J; bases not matched to a gene: 11. In germline, CDR1 is GTSNPN, CDR2 SVGIG (reference sequence). CDR3 in DNA: TGTGCCTGGACGCATCTCCGGGACAGGGGTCCTGAAGCTTTCTTT. Amino acid sequence: CAWTHLRDRGPEAFF.

The chain links TRBV3-1 (or the pseudogene TRBV3-2) to TRBJ1-1; TRBD1 aligns across 7 bases. Germline V gene lookup returns CDR1 LGHDT and CDR2 YNNKEL (reference sequence). V lost 3 bases, J lost 6 bases, and 4 bases stayed unmatched. The CDR3 has 13 amino acids. The CDR3 loop reads CASSQQGGPEAFF. For the CDR3, the DNA is TGTGCCAGCAGCCAGCAGGGGGGCCCTGAAGCTTTCTTT.

The V and J genes are TRBV15 and TRBJ1-5, with D possibly being TRBD1 (5 bases). The CDR3 has 17 residues. Germline V lookup: CDR1 LNHNV, CDR2 YYDKDF (reference sequence). V gave up 3 bases and J gave up 6 bases, with 21 bases separating them. The CDR3 loop is CATSSGGLAGRGQPQHF. Written as DNA, the CDR3 is TGTGCCACCAGCAGCGGAGGGCTTGCGGGACGCGGTCAGCCCCAGCATTTT.

The chain has TRBV28 and TRBJ2-7; TRBD1 matches at 8 bases. The CDR3 totals 15 residues. CDR1 and CDR2 from the germline V gene are MDHEN and SYDVKM. J gave up 0 bases and V 6 bases, and 7 bases lay outside the gene matches. In DNA form, the CDR3 reads TGTGCCAGCAGACCCACCACAGGGGGCTCCTACGAGCAGTACTTC. Translation gives CASRPTTGGSYEQYF.

This chain uses TRBV9 with TRBJ2-3, with D hard to call. The CDR3 covers 16 residues. The V gene lost 0 bases and the J gene lost 0 bases, with 11 bases spanning the gap. Germline lookup yields CDR1 SGDLS and CDR2 YYNGEE. CDR3 coding DNA: TGTGCCAGCAGCGTAGGGCCCCTGGCTAGCACAGATACGCAGTATTTT. This gives the protein CASSVGPLASTDTQYF. The full variable domain, completed using reference TRBV9 and TRBJ2-3, is DSGVTQTPKHLITATGQRVTLRCSPRSGDLSVYWYQQSLDQGLQFLIQYYNGEERAKGNILERFSAQQFPDLHSELNLSSLELGDSALYFCASSVGPLASTDTQYFGPGTRLTVL.

V usage is TRBV25-1 and J usage is TRBJ2-7; TRBD2 might be the D (6 bases). Germline CDR1 is MGHDK and CDR2 is SYGVNS. This CDR3 has 16 residues. Trimming took off 3 bases at V and 2 bases at J, with 17 bases between the two ends. DNA for the CDR3: TGTGCCAGCAGTGATCCAAAAGGAGGGGAACCCTACGAGCAGTACTTC. This gives the protein CASSDPKGGEPYEQYF.

A remark on this clone: A read error may account for a junction end that differs from germline. V and J are TRBV5-8 and TRBJ1-1, with TRBD1 as a possible D gene (6 bases). The CDR3 consists of 13 residues. Germline CDR1 is SGHTS and CDR2 is YDEGEE. CDR3 region: CASRLDRNTEAFF. Written as DNA, the CDR3 is TGTGCCAGCAGGTTGGACAGGAACACTGAAGCTTTCTTT.

In this sample, this clone turned up a few times. The identical CDR3 is also encoded by other nucleotide sequences in the sample. The genes are TRBV4-1 and TRBJ1-5; D call uncertain. V was shortened by 0 bases and J by 2 bases, with 8 bases between the two germline ends. Looked up from germline, CDR1 is MGHRA and CDR2 is YSYEKL. This CDR3 has 15 amino acids. The CDR3, as DNA: TGCGCCAGCAGCCAAGATATTACTGGCAATCAGCCCCAGCATTTT. Translated, it gives CASSQDITGNQPQHF.

This clone appeared a few times. In DNA, the CDR3 is TGTGCCACCCTACGTTACAGGGGGCCAGGAAACACCATATATTTT. It codes for CATLRYRGPGNTIYF. The chain joins TRBV24-1 to TRBJ1-3; 9 bases match TRBD1. The CDR3 runs 15 residues. Germline CDR1 and CDR2: KGHDR and SFDVKD. With 9 bases clipped from V and 4 bases from J, the junction kept 9 bases outside the gene matches.

CDR3 sequence: CASSLTGQSYEQYF. The CDR3 DNA is TGTGCCAGCAGTTTAACAGGACAGTCCTACGAGCAGTACTTC. The V and J genes are TRBV28 and TRBJ2-7; a weak D match, TRBD1 (6 bases). With 2 bases removed from V and 1 base from J, the gap between germline ends came to 9 bases. From germline, CDR1 is MDHEN and CDR2 SYDVKM. CDR3 length: 14 amino acids. The full variable domain, its missing parts supplied by reference TRBV28 and TRBJ2-7, is DVKVTQSSRYLVKRTGEKVFLECVQDMDHENMFWYRQDPGLGLRLIYFSYDVKMKEKGDIPEGYSVSREKKERFSLILESASTNQTSMYLCASSLTGQSYEQYFGPGTRLTVT.

V is TRBV4-2 and J is TRBJ2-3, with 12 bases fitting TRBD2. CDR3 length: 19 amino acids. The V segment lost 3 bases and the J segment 6 bases; nucleotides outside the gene matches: 16. Germline V gene lookup returns CDR1 LGHNA and CDR2 YNFKEQ. The CDR3 DNA reads TGTGCCAGCAGCCACCCGACTGGGGTGACTAGCGGGAGTCCGGATACGCAGTATTTT. It specifies CASSHPTGVTSGSPDTQYF.

This chain connects TRBV30 to TRBJ1-1; a possible D gene is TRBD1 (6 bases). Germline lookup yields CDR1 GTSNPN and CDR2 SVGIG (reference sequence). This CDR3 spans 13 amino acids. V dropped 5 bases and J dropped 0 bases, with 10 bases sitting between them. The CDR3, as DNA: TGTGCCTGGGAGACAGGACTGAACACTGAAGCTTTCTTT. Amino acids: CAWETGLNTEAFF.

This clone was observed a single time. This chain connects TRBV28 to TRBJ1-2, with 9 bases fitting TRBD1. The germline V gene has CDR1 MDHEN and CDR2 SYDVKM. Trimming took 4 bases from V and 2 from J; bases not matched to a gene: 8. There are 16 residues in the CDR3. For the CDR3, the DNA is TGTGCCAGCAGTTCTCCGGGACAGGGATCCAACTATGGCTACACCTTC. Translated: CASSSPGQGSNYGYTF.

The chain is built from TRBV5-1 and TRBJ2-7; 10 nucleotides match TRBD2. The CDR3 length is 12 residues. After removal of 7 bases from V and 3 bases from J, the junction contained 1 base not matched to a gene. Germline CDR1 reads SGHRS; CDR2 reads YFSETQ. CDR3 in DNA: TGCGCCAGCGCTAGCGGGAGCTACGAGCAGTACTTC. It specifies CASASGSYEQYF.

The V gene is TRBV19, the J gene TRBJ2-3; 10 positions agree with TRBD2. J gave up 6 bases and V 0 bases, and 3 bases lay outside the gene matches. The CDR3 runs 15 residues. Germline CDR1 reads LNHDA; CDR2 reads SQIVND (reference sequence). CDR3 sequence (DNA): TGTGCCAGTAGTATAGAGGGGACTAGCGCCGATACGCAGTATTTT. The encoded protein is CASSIEGTSADTQYF.

This sequence joins TRBV4-3 and TRBJ1-5; possible D gene TRBD1, 5 bases. There are 15 residues in the CDR3. V shed 0 bases and J shed 7 bases, with 13 bases lying between them. Per germline, CDR1 LGHNA and CDR2 YSLEER. Written as DNA, the CDR3 is TGCGCCAGCAGCCAAGATAGCCAGGGTCGGCAGCCCCAGCATTTT. Its protein product is CASSQDSQGRQPQHF.

The V gene is TRBV5-4, the J gene TRBJ2-5; 10 bases are shared with TRBD2. The CDR3 is 15 amino acids. The germline gives CDR1 SGHNT, CDR2 YYREEE (reference sequence). J lost 3 bases, V lost 3 bases, and 5 bases had no gene match. CDR3: CASSSNSGREETQYF. The CDR3 coding sequence is TGTGCCAGCAGCTCGAACAGCGGGAGGGAAGAGACCCAGTACTTC.

This clone appeared many times. The chain couples TRBV6-4 to TRBJ2-5, with TRBD2 matching over 11 bases. Germline-derived CDR1 and CDR2 are MRHNA and SNTAGT. CDR3 size: 15 residues. V was clipped by 3 bases and J by 2 bases; unmatched bases: 2. The CDR3 DNA reads as TGTGCCAGCAGTGAAACTAGCGGGGGACAAGAGACCCAGTACTTC. Translated: CASSETSGGQETQYF.

This CDR3 is CASSDARDNEQFF. In DNA form, the CDR3 reads TGCGCCAGCAGCGACGCTCGGGACAATGAGCAGTTCTTC. The rearrangement links TRBV5-1 to TRBJ2-1, with D unresolved. Germline V CDR1 and CDR2: SGHRS, YFSETQ. The germline V and J ends were trimmed by 4 bases and 5 bases, with 10 bases remaining between them. The CDR3 is 13 residues long. Full variable domain (rest looked up from reference TRBV5-1 and TRBJ2-1): KAGVTQTPRYLIKTRGQQVTLSCSPISGHRSVSWYQQTPGQGLQFLFEYFSETQRNKGNFPGRFSGRQFSNSRSEMNVSTLELGDSALYLCASSDARDNEQFFGPGTRLTVL.